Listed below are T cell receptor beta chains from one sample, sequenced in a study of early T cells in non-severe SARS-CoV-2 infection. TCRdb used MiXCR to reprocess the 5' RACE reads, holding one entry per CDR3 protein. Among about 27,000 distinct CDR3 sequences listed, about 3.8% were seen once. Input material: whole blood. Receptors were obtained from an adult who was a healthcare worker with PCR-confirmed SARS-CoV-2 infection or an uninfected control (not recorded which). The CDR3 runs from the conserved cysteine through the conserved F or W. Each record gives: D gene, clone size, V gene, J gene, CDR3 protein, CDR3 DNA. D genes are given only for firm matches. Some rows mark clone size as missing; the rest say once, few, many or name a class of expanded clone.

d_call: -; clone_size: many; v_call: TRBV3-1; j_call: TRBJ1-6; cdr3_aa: CASSQGLDRDNSPLHF; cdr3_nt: TGTGCCAGCAGCCAAGGGCTCGATAGAGACAATTCACCCCTCCACTTT
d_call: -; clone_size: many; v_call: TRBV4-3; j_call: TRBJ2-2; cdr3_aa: CASSQELGSTGELFF; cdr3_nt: TGCGCCAGCAGCCAAGAGCTAGGGTCCACCGGGGAGCTGTTTTTT
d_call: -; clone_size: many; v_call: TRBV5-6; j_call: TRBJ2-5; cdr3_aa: CASSVASGAANQETQYF; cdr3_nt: TGTGCCAGCAGCGTGGCATCCGGGGCAGCAAATCAAGAGACCCAGTACTTC
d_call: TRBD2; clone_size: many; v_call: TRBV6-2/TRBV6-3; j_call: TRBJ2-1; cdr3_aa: CASSYSTSAYYNEQFF; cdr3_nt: TGTGCCAGCAGTTACTCTACTAGCGCGTATTACAATGAGCAGTTCTTC
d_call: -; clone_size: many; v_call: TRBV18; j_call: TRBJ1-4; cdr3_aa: CASSPSGGYEKLFF; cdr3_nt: TGTGCCAGCTCACCAAGCGGAGGGTATGAAAAACTGTTTTTT
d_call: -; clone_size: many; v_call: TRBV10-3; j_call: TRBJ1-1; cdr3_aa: CAISESPGGFAEAFF; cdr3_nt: TGTGCCATCAGTGAGTCCCCGGGGGGCTTCGCTGAAGCTTTCTTT
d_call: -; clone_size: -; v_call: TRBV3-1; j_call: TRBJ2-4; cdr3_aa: CASSQERGNIQYF; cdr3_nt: TGTGCCAGCAGCCAAGAGAGGGGAAACATTCAGTACTTC
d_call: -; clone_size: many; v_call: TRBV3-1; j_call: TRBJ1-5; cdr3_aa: CASSQGYSGNQPQHF; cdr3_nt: TGTGCCAGCAGCCAAGGGTATAGTGGCAATCAGCCCCAGCATTTT
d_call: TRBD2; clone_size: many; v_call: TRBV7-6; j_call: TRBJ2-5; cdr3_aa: CASSPRTSGNQETQYF; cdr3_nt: TGTGCCAGCAGCCCCCGGACTAGCGGGAACCAAGAGACCCAGTACTTC
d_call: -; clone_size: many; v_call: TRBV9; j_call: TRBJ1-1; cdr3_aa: CASSAQGGSRTEAFF; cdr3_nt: TGTGCCAGCAGCGCCCAAGGGGGTAGTCGGACTGAAGCTTTCTTT
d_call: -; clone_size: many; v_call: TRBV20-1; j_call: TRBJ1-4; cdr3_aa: CSARQRQNEKLFF; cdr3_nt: TGCAGTGCCAGACAGCGTCAAAATGAAAAACTGTTTTTT